Following are 17 T cell receptor beta chains from one sample sequenced in a study of vaccination effects on CD4 cells after COVID-19. The protocol was immunoSEQ multiplex PCR, while the TCRdb copy is restricted to in-frame clones and leaves out a portion. The table records under 40,000 clones, approximately 71% of them present only once. These TCRs are of unknown antigen specificity. Subsequent to 10 days of culture, CD4+ T cells were isolated. Sequenced material: CD4+ T cells from PBMCs cultured without peptide, taken before COVID-19 vaccination. These receptors originate from a human donor who received a COVID-19 vaccine.

The chain employs TRBV5-4 and TRBJ1-2; D not certain. The CDR3 spans 13 residues. Germline CDR1 and CDR2: SGHNT and YYREEE (reference sequence). V gave up 2 bases and J gave up 5 bases, with 10 bases separating them. The CDR3 bases are TGTGCCAGCAGCTTATGGTCGGAATATGGCTACACCTTC. Protein: CASSLWSEYGYTF.

The chain is built from TRBV6-5 and TRBJ1-1; possible D gene TRBD1, 5 bases. CDR1 is MNHEY, CDR2 SVGAGI, per germline. Trimming shortened V by 0 bases and J by 6 bases, and 14 bases separated the two germline ends. This CDR3 comprises 15 residues. For the CDR3, the DNA is TGTGCCAGCAGTTACTCGCGCGGGGGATGGGCTGAAGCTTTCTTT. This codes for CASSYSRGGWAEAFF.

The chain is built from TRBV28 and TRBJ2-7, with D possibly being TRBD1 (5 bases). Germline values: CDR1 MDHEN, CDR2 SYDVKM. CDR3 length: 13 residues. V shed 2 bases and J shed 3 bases, with 8 bases lying between them. As DNA, the CDR3 is TGTGCCAGCAGTTTAGGGCAGGGCTACGAGCAGTACTTC. Protein product: CASSLGQGYEQYF.

The rearrangement links TRBV4-1 to TRBJ2-1; 8 bases agree with TRBD1. The length of the CDR3 is 16 residues. Germline V gene sequence: CDR1 MGHRA, CDR2 YSYEKL. V shed 3 bases, J shed 0 bases, and the junction held 4 bases outside the gene matches. CDR3 DNA sequence: TGCGCCAGCAGCCAGGGGGACAGGAGCTCCTACAATGAGCAGTTCTTC. It yields the protein CASSQGDRSSYNEQFF.

There are a few counts of this clone. The chain combines TRBV4-1 with TRBJ2-2, with D perhaps TRBD1 or TRBD2 (5 bases each). CDR1 is MGHRA, CDR2 YSYEKL, per germline. V shed 4 bases and J shed 6 bases, with 21 bases lying between them. CDR3 length equals 17 residues. The CDR3 nucleotides read TGCGCCAGCAGCCGACGACCGGGACGAGTCTCACCCGGGGAGCTGTTTTTT. This sequence encodes CASSRRPGRVSPGELFF.

This chain connects TRBV10-2 to TRBJ1-6; no definite D call. V was trimmed by 2 bases and J by 10 bases, leaving 15 bases between them. Germline V gene data show CDR1 as WSHSY and CDR2 as SAAADI. The CDR3 length is 15 residues. In DNA, the CDR3 is TGCGCCAGCAGTGAGGGGAGGACTGTAACCTCACCCCTCCACTTT. This codes for CASSEGRTVTSPLHF.

The chain couples TRBV5-6 to TRBJ1-5; TRBD1 might be the D (6 bases). The length of the CDR3 is 16 residues. CDR1 is SGHDT and CDR2 is YYEEEE in the germline V gene. V shed 1 base and J shed 1 base, with 12 bases lying between them. CDR3 nucleotide sequence: TGTGCCAGCAGCTTGCAGGGGAGGAGGAGCAATCAGCCCCAGCATTTT. Translated: CASSLQGRRSNQPQHF.

The chain uses TRBV6-5 and TRBJ1-5; D not certain. From germline, CDR1 is MNHEY and CDR2 SVGAGI. V dropped 0 bases and J dropped 0 bases, with 6 bases sitting between them. The CDR3 loop spans 15 amino acids. The CDR3 DNA is TGTGCCAGCAGTTACTCGGGTAATAGCAATCAGCCCCAGCATTTT. It is translated as CASSYSGNSNQPQHF.

This chain joins TRBV5-1 and TRBJ2-1; D assignment may be TRBD1 or TRBD2 (5 bases each). This CDR3 region has 16 residues. V dropped 3 bases and J dropped 9 bases, with 22 bases sitting between them. Germline lookup yields CDR1 SGHRS and CDR2 YFSETQ. The CDR3 is CASSSTFANPGGEQFF. In DNA form, the CDR3 reads TGCGCCAGCAGCTCTACATTCGCCAACCCTGGGGGTGAGCAGTTCTTC.

V gene TRBV6-5 combines with J gene TRBJ1-6; 7 bases match TRBD1. The V segment lost 2 bases and the J segment 5 bases; nucleotides outside the gene matches: 0. Germline values: CDR1 MNHEY, CDR2 SVGAGI. This CDR3 region has 14 residues. The CDR3 loop reads CASSYRGHNSPLHF. CDR3 sequence (DNA): TGTGCCAGCAGTTACAGGGGGCATAATTCACCCCTCCACTTT.

The genes are TRBV5-1 and TRBJ1-2; 7 bases line up with TRBD1. CDR1 and CDR2 (germline): SGHRS, YFSETQ. This CDR3 is built from 16 residues. V dropped 4 bases and J dropped 8; count of bases not matched to a gene: 17. In DNA form, the CDR3 reads TGCGCCAGCAGCGAGGATCCCGGGACAGCGAAGAAAGGCTACACCTTC. Protein product: CASSEDPGTAKKGYTF. Based on the CDR3 plus reference TRBV5-1 and TRBJ1-2, the full variable domain is KAGVTQTPRYLIKTRGQQVTLSCSPISGHRSVSWYQQTPGQGLQFLFEYFSETQRNKGNFPGRFSGRQFSNSRSEMNVSTLELGDSALYLCASSEDPGTAKKGYTFGSGTRLTVV.

V gene TRBV12-3 or TRBV12-4 combines with J gene TRBJ2-1; no firm D call. This CDR3 has 11 amino acids. V lost 2 bases and J 5 bases, leaving 1 base between the germline ends. The CDR3 DNA follows: TGTGCCAGCAGTTTAAACAATGAGCAGTTCTTC. It codes for CASSLNNEQFF.

This rearrangement joins TRBV18 to TRBJ1-6; D call uncertain. V was trimmed by 0 bases and J by 2 bases, leaving 8 bases between them. The CDR3 is 16 residues long. Per the germline V gene, CDR1 is KGHSH and CDR2 is LQKENI. This chain's CDR3 is CASSPPGFPYNSPLHF. CDR3 nucleotide sequence: TGTGCCAGCTCACCACCAGGGTTCCCCTATAATTCACCCCTCCACTTT.

The genes are TRBV6-2 or TRBV6-3 and TRBJ2-7, with D perhaps matching TRBD2 (5 bases). V lost 3 bases and J lost 2, with 14 bases in between. The CDR3 has 15 amino acids. The V gene's germline CDR1 is MNHEY and CDR2 SVGEGT. CDR3 sequence reads: CASSYIATGTYEQYF. The CDR3 DNA follows: TGTGCCAGCAGTTATATAGCGACTGGGACCTACGAGCAGTACTTC.

The genes are TRBV9 and TRBJ2-3, with a weak D call TRBD1 (5 bases). The ends were cut back, 1 base at V and 2 bases at J, with 11 bases in the middle. This CDR3 is built from 15 residues. CDR1 SGDLS and CDR2 YYNGEE come from the germline V gene. CDR3 DNA: TGTGCCAGCAGCGTACAGGGCTACTACACAGATACGCAGTATTTT. Translation: CASSVQGYYTDTQYF. Filled out from reference TRBV9 and TRBJ2-3, the complete variable domain reads DSGVTQTPKHLITATGQRVTLRCSPRSGDLSVYWYQQSLDQGLQFLIQYYNGEERAKGNILERFSAQQFPDLHSELNLSSLELGDSALYFCASSVQGYYTDTQYFGPGTRLTVL.

CDR3: CASSSTDTQYF. CDR3 nucleotides: TGCGCCAGCAGTAGCACAGATACGCAGTATTTT. The chain carries TRBV10-1 and TRBJ2-3; no clear D gene. Trimming shortened V by 5 bases and J by 0 bases, and 0 bases separated the two germline ends. Germline assignment: CDR1 WNHNN and CDR2 SYGVQD (reference sequence). This CDR3 is built from 11 residues.

The chain employs TRBV7-2 and TRBJ2-3; D not certain. Germline-derived CDR1 and CDR2 are SGHTA and FQGNSA. V was cut by 0 bases and J by 6 bases, with 4 bases left in between. The CDR3 extends over 12 amino acids. CDR3 in amino acids: CASSLASDTQYF. The CDR3 region has the DNA TGTGCCAGCAGCTTAGCTAGTGATACGCAGTATTTT.